This is a list of T cell receptor beta chains from one sample in a study of T cell responses to AZD1222 COVID-19 vaccine. The assay was immunoSEQ multiplex PCR, and TCRdb's table has in-frame clones only and misses some. This sample carries more than 85,000 clones, 81% of them seen once, and the ten largest clones take 4.6%. Here the sequenced sample was peripheral blood, taken on day 0 of AZD1222 vaccination. These receptors were obtained from an adult in good health. The CDR3 runs from the conserved cysteine through the conserved F or W. D genes are given only for firm matches. Clone size is given for some rows only: seen once, a few or many times, or a class if the clone is expanded.

. TRBJ2-3 15 TRBV5-6 . CASSLSSGAGDTQYF TGTGCCAGCAGCTTGTCTTCAGGGGCAGGAGATACGCAGTATTTT
. TRBJ2-2 19 TRBV9 . CASSASRQGGAQGTGELFF TGTGCCAGCAGCGCGAGTCGACAGGGAGGGGCCCAAGGGACCGGGGAGCTGTTTTTT
. TRBJ2-7 16 TRBV11-2 TRBD2 CASSPSRLAGRYEQYF TGTGCCAGCAGCCCAAGTCGACTAGCGGGTCGCTACGAGCAGTACTTC
many TRBJ1-1 14 TRBV5-4 . CASSLGGTNTEAFF TGTGCCAGCAGCTTAGGAGGCACAAACACTGAAGCTTTCTTT
. TRBJ1-5 15 TRBV18 . CASSPTGWGSQPQHF TGTGCCAGCTCACCTACAGGGTGGGGCTCTCAGCCCCAGCATTTT
. TRBJ1-2 17 TRBV4-3 . CASSQAIFFTGEGGYTF TGCGCCAGCAGCCAAGCCATTTTTTTTACAGGAGAGGGGGGCTACACCTTC
. TRBJ1-2 12 TRBV2 . CASSVQGRDYTF TGTGCCAGCAGTGTACAGGGACGAGACTACACCTTC
few TRBJ1-1 13 TRBV4-3 . CASSQQVNTEAFF TGCGCCAGCAGCCAACAGGTCAACACTGAAGCTTTCTTT
once TRBJ2-3 16 TRBV7-2 TRBD2 CASRGNGGLATDTQYF TGTGCCAGCAGAGGTAACGGGGGACTAGCCACAGATACGCAGTATTTT
. TRBJ2-5 13 TRBV6-5 TRBD1 CASMTGARGTQYF TGTGCCAGTATGACAGGGGCCAGGGGGACCCAGTACTTC
. TRBJ1-1 14 TRBV7-2 . CASSLGGGDTEAFF TGTGCCAGCAGCTTAGGGGGGGGTGACACTGAAGCTTTCTTT
. TRBJ2-2 15 TRBV2 TRBD1 CASSRGLGSTGELFF TGTGCCAGCAGTAGGGGGCTGGGCTCCACCGGGGAGCTGTTTTTT
. TRBJ2-3 12 TRBV29-1 TRBD1 CSVRTGTNTQYF TGCAGCGTGAGGACAGGGACAAATACGCAGTATTTT
. TRBJ2-7 11 TRBV5-6 . CASSLKGRKYF TGTGCCAGCAGCTTAAAGGGTCGAAAGTACTTC
once TRBJ1-1 18 TRBV18 TRBD1 CASSPQPQMTGQGTEAFF TGTGCCAGCTCACCCCAACCCCAAATGACAGGGCAGGGCACTGAAGCTTTCTTT
. TRBJ2-7 14 TRBV20-1 TRBD1 CSASKDRGLYEQYF TGCAGTGCTAGTAAGGACAGGGGGCTTTACGAGCAGTACTTC
. TRBJ2-7 15 TRBV7-2 TRBD2 CASSLGASGIYEQYF TGTGCCAGCAGCTTAGGGGCTAGCGGGATATACGAGCAGTACTTC
few TRBJ2-1 14 TRBV3-1/TRBV3-2 TRBD2 CASSPGTSGGEQFF TGTGCCAGCAGCCCCGGGACTAGCGGAGGCGAGCAGTTCTTC
. TRBJ1-5 15 TRBV7-8 . CASSLDYGGNQPQHF TGTGCCAGCAGCTTAGATTATGGAGGCAATCAGCCCCAGCATTTT
. TRBJ2-7 14 TRBV30 . CAGGPGGGSYEQYF TGTGCCGGGGGCCCGGGGGGCGGGTCCTACGAGCAGTACTTC
. TRBJ1-6 12 TRBV5-4 . CASSLPLAPLHF TGTGCCAGCAGCTTGCCTTTAGCACCCCTCCACTTT
. TRBJ1-3 16 TRBV15 . CATSSLGGSSGNTIYF TGTGCCACCAGCAGCTTGGGGGGCAGCTCTGGAAACACCATATATTTT
. TRBJ2-7 14 TRBV5-5 . CASSPSRDRYEQYF TGTGCCAGCAGCCCGTCCCGGGACCGCTACGAGCAGTACTTC
. TRBJ1-1 11 TRBV24-1 . CATSGGAEAFF TGTGCCACCAGTGGGGGCGCTGAAGCTTTCTTT
. TRBJ1-2 13 TRBV28 . CASRTAWMDGYTF TGTGCCAGCAGGACAGCTTGGATGGATGGCTACACCTTC
. TRBJ1-6 12 TRBV2 . CASRVGNSPLHF TGTGCCAGCAGAGTAGGGAATTCACCCCTCCACTTT
. TRBJ2-1 13 TRBV24-1 . CATSDGSTHEQFF TGTGCCACCAGTGACGGGAGTACCCATGAGCAGTTCTTC
. TRBJ1-1 11 TRBV12-3/TRBV12-4 . CASSVGPEAFF TGTGCCAGCAGTGTCGGACCTGAAGCTTTCTTT
. TRBJ2-2 13 TRBV18 . CASSSQGSGELFF TGTGCCAGCTCATCACAGGGTTCCGGGGAGCTGTTTTTT
few TRBJ1-5 16 TRBV7-9 TRBD1 CASSLGTGLQIQPQHF TGTGCCAGCAGCTTAGGGACAGGACTGCAAATTCAGCCCCAGCATTTT
. TRBJ1-5 14 TRBV7-2 TRBD1 CASTRGQGNQPQHF TGTGCCAGCACCCGGGGACAGGGGAATCAGCCCCAGCATTTT
few TRBJ1-4 15 TRBV18 . CASSPRGGTNEKLFF TGTGCCAGCTCACCACGAGGAGGGACTAATGAAAAACTGTTTTTT
. TRBJ2-7 14 TRBV24-1 TRBD1 CATSDSQGADEQYF TGTGCCACCAGTGATTCACAGGGGGCCGACGAGCAGTACTTC
. TRBJ2-3 16 TRBV9 TRBD2 CASSPGTSGNTDTQYF TGTGCCAGCAGCCCCGGGACTAGCGGAAACACAGATACGCAGTATTTT
. TRBJ1-1 13 TRBV30 . CAWSRGENTEAFF TGTGCCTGGAGTAGGGGGGAGAACACTGAAGCTTTCTTT
. TRBJ2-5 18 TRBV10-1 . CASSVPFLVRGGQETQYF TGCGCCAGCAGTGTCCCCTTCCTCGTCCGGGGAGGACAAGAGACCCAGTACTTC
. TRBJ1-3 15 TRBV5-1 . CASSPGTPSGNTIYF TGCGCCAGCAGCCCAGGGACACCCTCTGGAAACACCATATATTTT
. TRBJ2-7 16 TRBV5-4 . CASSPNPWQGRGEQYF TGTGCCAGCAGCCCGAACCCCTGGCAGGGGCGCGGCGAGCAGTACTTC
. TRBJ2-3 15 TRBV6-1 TRBD2 CASRGGLAETDTQYF TGTGCCAGCAGGGGCGGACTAGCGGAAACAGATACGCAGTATTTT
. TRBJ1-2 11 TRBV5-1 . CASSPPDGYTF TGCGCCAGCAGCCCCCCCGATGGCTACACCTTC
. TRBJ1-2 15 TRBV19 TRBD1 CASSRTGGGNYGYTF TGTGCCAGTAGCAGGACAGGGGGCGGCAACTATGGCTACACCTTC
. TRBJ2-7 11 TRBV3-1/TRBV3-2 . CASSLRAEQYF TGTGCCAGCAGTCTCAGGGCCGAGCAGTACTTC
. TRBJ2-1 15 TRBV3-1/TRBV3-2 TRBD2 CASSQGGGPRNEQFF TGTGCCAGCAGCCAAGGCGGGGGGCCAAGAAATGAGCAGTTCTTC
few TRBJ2-2 17 TRBV7-8 . CASSFTAGTADPGELFF TGTGCCAGCAGCTTTACTGCCGGGACGGCAGACCCCGGGGAGCTGTTTTTT
. TRBJ1-2 14 TRBV28 . CASSLSRDSYGYTF TGTGCCAGCAGTTTATCCAGGGACTCCTATGGCTACACCTTC
once TRBJ1-1 14 TRBV9 . CASSVGGLGTEAFF TGTGCCAGCAGCGTAGGAGGCCTCGGGACTGAAGCTTTCTTT
. TRBJ1-3 15 TRBV5-1 . CASSLTVSSGNTIYF TGCGCCAGCAGCCTAACAGTGAGCTCTGGAAACACCATATATTTT
. TRBJ1-1 12 TRBV30 . CAWSPGTTEAFF TGTGCCTGGAGTCCAGGGACCACTGAAGCTTTCTTT
. TRBJ1-4 11 TRBV27 . CASGDAEKLFF TGTGCCAGCGGAGACGCTGAAAAACTGTTTTTT
. TRBJ1-3 16 TRBV28 TRBD1 CASSLNLSGGQNTIYF TGTGCCAGCAGTTTAAACCTCTCAGGGGGACAAAACACCATATATTTT
. TRBJ2-7 16 TRBV7-6 . CASSLFGTGLTYEQYF TGTGCCAGCAGCTTATTCGGGACGGGACTCACCTACGAGCAGTACTTC
once TRBJ2-3 16 TRBV10-3 TRBD2 CAISDPGLAVTDTQYF TGTGCCATCAGTGACCCGGGGCTAGCGGTCACAGATACGCAGTATTTT
. TRBJ1-5 12 TRBV2 . CASNRGDQPQHF TGTGCCAGCAATAGGGGGGATCAGCCCCAGCATTTT
. TRBJ2-2 17 TRBV7-6 . CASSLSTAPGRTGELFF TGTGCCAGCAGCTTATCGACAGCCCCCGGGAGAACCGGGGAGCTGTTTTTT
. TRBJ1-1 14 TRBV5-1 TRBD1 CASSRGTGNTEAFF TGCGCCAGCAGCCGAGGGACAGGGAACACTGAAGCTTTCTTT
. TRBJ2-7 13 TRBV15 . CATSRWQGSEQYF TGTGCCACCAGCAGGTGGCAGGGTAGCGAGCAGTACTTC
. TRBJ2-5 12 TRBV6-5 . CASSLGAGRQYF TGTGCCAGCAGTCTAGGGGCAGGTCGTCAGTACTTC
. TRBJ2-5 11 TRBV7-8 . CASSVKETQYF TGTGCCAGCAGCGTTAAAGAGACCCAGTACTTC
few TRBJ1-2 15 TRBV28 . CASTEGPGVNYGYTF TGTGCCAGCACTGAGGGACCCGGGGTTAACTATGGCTACACCTTC
. TRBJ2-2 17 TRBV3-1/TRBV3-2 TRBD2 CASSRRTSATPTGELFF TGTGCCAGCAGCCGCAGGACTAGCGCGACCCCCACCGGGGAGCTGTTTTTT